A single sample is the source of the 4 T cell receptor beta chains below, sequenced in a study of tumor-infiltrating lymphocytes in glioblastoma multiforme. TCRB libraries came from RNA via three nested multiplex PCR rounds. One entry per CDR3 protein results from TCRdb running MiXCR on the multiplex PCR reads. This table has about 13,000 distinct CDR3 sequences, roughly 70% appearing once. The sample taken for sequencing was brain tumor tissue. Source of these receptors: a male donor with glioblastoma.

This clonotype showed up just a few times. The V and J genes are TRBV10-3 and TRBJ2-7; 9 nucleotides line up with TRBD1. V lost 6 bases to trimming and J lost 2 bases; unmatched junction nucleotides: 2. Germline CDR1 reads ENHRY; CDR2 reads SYGVKD. This CDR3 contains 13 residues. CDR3 DNA sequence: TGTGCCATCAGCGGACAGGGGCCCTACGAGCAGTACTTC. Its protein is CAISGQGPYEQYF.

Comments on this clonotype: A read error may account for a junction end that differs from germline. The J gene is TRBJ2-3, the V gene TRBV12-3 or TRBV12-4; 10 bases fit TRBD2. The CDR3 contains 15 residues. The CDR3 protein is CASSVLAGSSDTQYF. CDR3 coding DNA: TGTGCCAGCAGCGTACTAGCGGGAAGCTCAGACACGCAGTATTTT.

This clonotype was counted a single time. One junction end does not reproduce the germline sequence, and a read error may be involved. The CDR3 DNA sequence: TGTGCCATCAGCTTAGGGGCGGGGAGCACAGATACGCAGTATTTT. Translated, it gives CAISLGAGSTDTQYF. V usage is TRBV11-2 and J usage is TRBJ2-3; D possibly corresponds to TRBD2 (6 bases). This CDR3 region has 15 residues. The germline gives CDR1 SGHAT, CDR2 FQNNGV.

The genes are TRBV19 and TRBJ1-2; D is unclear. Germline lookup yields CDR1 LNHDA and CDR2 SQIVND (reference sequence). Trimming removed 4 bases at V and 8 bases at J, with 14 bases between. CDR3 length: 13 residues. CDR3 residues: CASSNLEAGGYTF. Here the CDR3 DNA reads TGTGCCAGTAGTAACCTAGAAGCGGGAGGCTACACCTTC.